What follows describes a single T cell receptor beta chain. The antigen is unknown. This CDR3 has 19 residues. From germline, CDR1 is SGHRS and CDR2 YFSETQ. Trimming at V came to 0 bases and at J to 0 bases, leaving 9 bases not matched to a gene. This sample was included in a study of cytomegalovirus exposure and HLA in healthy donors. Overall study findings and caveats: The likely origin of a cluster of highly shared sequence variants was a sequencing artifact. DRB1 had the most TCR associations and HLA-C the fewest, a later analysis found, with rates varying by HLA locus. HLA alleles showed associations with some 17,000 TCR beta sequences in a later analysis, at a 0.05 false discovery rate. Analysis was carried out at a later point, and it linked a missense DCLRE1C variant to TCR beta V- and J-gene trimming.

PCR involved 60 Vbeta and 13 Jbeta primers. Measured with immunoSEQ multiplex PCR; TCRdb has only the in-frame clones, and not every one. The sample has nearly 95,000 clones, roughly three fifths seen once. Sequencing was carried out using PBMCs. The receptor was isolated from a woman younger than 45 in good health and CMV-seronegative. V and J are TRBV5-1 and TRBJ2-3; TRBD2 agrees at 11 bases. Written as DNA, the CDR3 is TGCGCCAGCAGCTTGGGTCCCGGACTAGCGGGTACTAGCACAGATACGCAGTATTTT. It translates to CASSLGPGLAGTSTDTQYF.